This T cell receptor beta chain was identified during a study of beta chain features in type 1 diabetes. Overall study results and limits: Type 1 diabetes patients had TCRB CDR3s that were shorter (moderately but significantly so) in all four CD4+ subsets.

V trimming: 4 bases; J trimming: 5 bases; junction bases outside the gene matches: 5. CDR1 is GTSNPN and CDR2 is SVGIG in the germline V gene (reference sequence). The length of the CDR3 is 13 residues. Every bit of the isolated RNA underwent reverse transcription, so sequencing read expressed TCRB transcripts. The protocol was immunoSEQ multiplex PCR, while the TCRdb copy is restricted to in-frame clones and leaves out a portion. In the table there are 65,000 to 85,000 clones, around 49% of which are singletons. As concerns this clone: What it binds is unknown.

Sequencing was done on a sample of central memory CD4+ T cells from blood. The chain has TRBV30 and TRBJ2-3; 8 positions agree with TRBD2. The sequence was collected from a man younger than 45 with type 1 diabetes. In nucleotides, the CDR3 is TGTGCCTGGAAGGGCGGGAGGAAAGATACGCAGTATTTT. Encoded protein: CAWKGGRKDTQYF.